Following are 16 T cell receptor beta chains from one sample sequenced in a study of blood T cells in healthy people across ages. Sample-barcoded 5' priming and a J-beta primer mix drove a second PCR of roughly 7 to 11 cycles. MiXCR, run by TCRdb on the 5' RACE reads, gives a single entry per CDR3 protein. The sample carries about 780,000 distinct CDR3 sequences, around 45% recorded once. The sequencing sample was made of blood. These receptor sequences come from a man older than 75 in good health.

This clonotype was seen a few times. The genes are TRBV9 and TRBJ2-3; 10 bases are shared with TRBD2. The V segment lost 5 bases and the J segment 2 bases; nucleotides outside the gene matches: 5. Germline assignment: CDR1 SGDLS and CDR2 YYNGEE. CDR3 length: 15 amino acids. CDR3 loop: CASRELAGYTDTQYF. The CDR3 DNA is TGTGCCAGCAGGGAACTAGCGGGGTACACAGATACGCAGTATTTT.

This clonotype showed up just once. One end of the junction fails to match germline, which may point to a read error. The chain links TRBV18 to TRBJ2-1; 9 nucleotides line up with TRBD2. CDR1 is KGHSH, CDR2 LQKENI, per germline. CDR3 size: 16 residues. In DNA, the CDR3 is TGTGTCAGCTCACCAATGGCGACTAGCGGTTACAATGAGCAGTTCTTC. This gives the protein CVSSPMATSGYNEQFF.

The chain is built from TRBV6-5 and TRBJ2-7; unclear D gene. V was trimmed by 2 bases and J by 6 bases, leaving 11 bases between them. The V gene's germline CDR1 is MNHEY and CDR2 SVGAGI. CDR3 length equals 13 residues. CDR3 in amino acids: CASSYGLGLEQYF. The CDR3 DNA is TGTGCCAGCAGTTACGGTTTGGGCCTCGAGCAGTACTTC.

This clonotype has just one count. A much larger clone lies a single base off, so this may be a read error. The V call is TRBV7-2, the J call TRBJ2-1, with 8 bases that match TRBD2. This CDR3 has 16 residues. CDR1 is SGHTA and CDR2 is FQGNSA in the germline V gene. The CDR3 DNA follows: TGTGCCAGCAGCTTAGAAGAGGGTAGCGGGATAAATGAGCGGTTCTTC. This gives the protein CASSLEEGSGINERFF.

This clonotype has only a few counts. At one end, the junction sequence differs from germline, possibly due to a read error. The J gene is TRBJ2-7, the V gene TRBV24-1; D call uncertain. The V gene's germline CDR1 is KGHDR and CDR2 SFDVKD. CDR3 length equals 12 residues. CDR3 region: CATSDHNYQQYF. CDR3 coding DNA: TGTGCCACCAGTGATCACAACTACCAGCAGTACTTC.

With regard to this clonotype: This may be a read error, as it is one base from a much larger clone. The CDR3 is CASSAYTDTQYF. CDR3 sequence (DNA): TGTGCCAGCAGCGCCTACACAGATACGCAGTATTTT. The J gene is TRBJ2-3, the V gene TRBV9, with no clear D. V was cut by 3 bases and J by 2 bases, with 4 bases left in between. The CDR3 is 12 amino acids. Germline V gene sequence: CDR1 SGDLS, CDR2 YYNGEE. The full variable domain, rest sourced from reference TRBV9 and TRBJ2-3, is DSGVTQTPKHLITATGQRVTLRCSPRSGDLSVYWYQQSLDQGLQFLIQYYNGEERAKGNILERFSAQQFPDLHSELNLSSLELGDSALYFCASSAYTDTQYFGPGTRLTVL.

The chain links TRBV20-1 to TRBJ2-7; D may be TRBD1 (6 bases). Germline CDR1 and CDR2: DFQATT and SNEGSKA (reference sequence). The CDR3 loop spans 13 amino acids. Trimming left V 3 bases short and J 3 bases short, with 12 bases between. The CDR3 nucleotides read TGCAGTGCTAGGAGGGGGTCGGGCTACGAGCAGTACTTC. Encoded protein: CSARRGSGYEQYF.

The CDR3 loop is CASSQVFGGPGTQSVSGANVLTF. The CDR3 nucleotides read TGTGCCAGCAGCCAAGTTTTTGGAGGGCCCGGGACTCAGTCCGTCTCTGGGGCCAACGTCCTGACTTTC. The genes are TRBV3-1 and TRBJ2-6, with D possibly matching TRBD2 (6 bases). The CDR3 extends over 23 amino acids. From germline, CDR1 is LGHDT and CDR2 YNNKEL (reference sequence). V was clipped by 1 base and J by 0 bases, with 28 bases between them.

This clonotype was counted a single time. Mismatch with germline at one junction end may stem from a read error. The V call is TRBV18, the J call TRBJ2-1; maybe TRBD2 (6 bases). The germline V gene has CDR1 KGHSH and CDR2 LQKENI. This CDR3 comprises 12 residues. The CDR3 reads CVSSPLEVAEFF. CDR3 nucleotides: TGTGTCAGCTCACCCCTCGAAGTAGCGGAGTTCTTC.

This clonotype was picked up many times. The rearrangement links TRBV28 to TRBJ1-4, with 7 bases matching TRBD1. Germline values: CDR1 MDHEN, CDR2 SYDVKM. After removal of 3 bases from V and 5 bases from J, the junction contained 3 bases not matched to a gene. The CDR3 is 14 residues long. CDR3 residues: CASSFQGGNEKLFF. CDR3 bases: TGTGCCAGCAGTTTCCAGGGGGGGAATGAAAAACTGTTTTTT.

This clonotype was detected a few times. CDR3 region: CASSHIGVPDTQYF. The CDR3 DNA reads as TGTGCCAGCAGTCACATCGGGGTCCCAGATACGCAGTATTTT. The chain carries TRBV12-3 or TRBV12-4 and TRBJ2-3; possible D gene TRBD2, 5 bases. The CDR3 contains 14 residues. Trimming left V 5 bases short and J 4 bases short, with 13 bases between.

The rearrangement uses TRBV27 and TRBJ1-1; D is unresolved. Trimming took off 5 bases at V and 4 bases at J, with 14 bases between the two ends. This CDR3 comprises 14 residues. Germline V gene data show CDR1 as MNHEY and CDR2 as SMNVEV (reference sequence). CDR3 protein: CASSPEPGSTEAFF. The CDR3 DNA reads as TGTGCCAGCAGTCCGGAGCCGGGTAGCACTGAAGCTTTCTTT.

This clonotype was seen many times. This chain links TRBV6-2 or TRBV6-3 with TRBJ2-6; unclear D gene. The CDR3 consists of 13 residues. Germline V lookup: CDR1 MNHEY, CDR2 SVGEGT. The ends were cut back, 7 bases at V and 0 bases at J, with 4 bases in the middle. Here the CDR3 DNA reads TGTGCCAGCACGACCTCTGGGGCCAACGTCCTGACTTTC. It is translated as CASTTSGANVLTF.

This clonotype was observed a few times. The chain joins TRBV4-2 to TRBJ2-1, with 7 bases fitting TRBD2. The germline CDR1 and CDR2 sequences are LGHNA and YNFKEQ. The V gene end was trimmed by 4 bases and the J gene end by 5 bases; junction bases not matched to a gene: 8. The CDR3 contains 15 residues. The CDR3 reads CASSPQLAIHNEQFF. The DNA of the CDR3 is TGTGCCAGCAGCCCCCAACTAGCGATCCACAATGAGCAGTTCTTC.

The rearrangement joins TRBV29-1 to TRBJ1-2; a possible D gene is TRBD1 (6 bases). The germline V gene encodes CDR1 SQVTM and CDR2 ANQGSEA. V lost 4 bases and J lost 0, with 12 bases in between. This CDR3 region has 14 residues. For the CDR3, the DNA is TGCAGCGTTGTTTTCTGGGACACTAACTATGGCTACACCTTC. Encoded protein: CSVVFWDTNYGYTF.

Points on this clonotype: One junction end disagrees with the germline gene, perhaps due to a read error. The chain has TRBV7-2 and TRBJ2-5; 8 bases are a match to TRBD2. The CDR3 loop spans 14 amino acids. Germline V gives CDR1 SGHTA, CDR2 FQGNSA. The CDR3 DNA reads as TGTGCCAGCAGCCCCCGGGGGGGGCAAGGGACCCAGTACTTC. Protein: CASSPRGGQGTQYF.